This T cell receptor beta chain was documented in a study of blood T cells in healthy people across ages. Whole-study context: Capture via template switching afforded approximately one barcoded beta molecule per two T cells. Study results and caveats: Researchers judged that diversity estimates from one million T cells fell short of true values. The long-lived group displayed more naive CD4+ cells, plus higher diversity, than the aged donors did. Naive and antigen-experienced cells were not separated, limiting conclusive comparison.

A J-beta primer mix and a sample-barcoded 5' primer were used in a second PCR of about 6 to 12 cycles. From the 5' RACE reads, TCRdb called clonotypes with MiXCR, one entry per CDR3 protein. The sample lists approximately 1.5 million distinct CDR3 sequences, 35% to 45% occurring once. A remark on this clonotype: Its antigen is currently unknown. Germline is not matched at one junction end, which may reflect a read error.

The CDR3 is 13 residues long. Germline values: CDR1 DFQATT, CDR2 SNEGSKA (reference sequence). This sequence joins TRBV20-1 and TRBJ1-1, with D perhaps TRBD1 (5 bases). Sequencing was performed on blood. This clonotype was obtained from a woman aged 18-29 years in good health. CDR3 protein: CSASADTNIEAFF. CDR3 nucleotides: TGCAGTGCTAGCGCGGACACGAACATTGAAGCTTTCTTT.